The source of this TCR beta chain is a study of cytomegalovirus exposure and HLA in healthy donors. The CDR3 extends over 15 amino acids. After removal of 2 bases from V and 2 bases from J, the junction contained 2 bases not matched to a gene. Germline V CDR1 and CDR2: SGHAT, FQNNGV. Researchers ran the PCR with 60 Vbeta and 13 Jbeta primers. Profiling relied on immunoSEQ multiplex PCR, and the TCRdb table lists in-frame clones only, not all of them. The profile shows a few hundred thousand clones, 92% of them singletons. This receptor was obtained from a girl aged 2-9 years in good health and CMV-seronegative. Source material: PBMCs. The V call is TRBV11-2, the J call TRBJ1-5, with 8 bases that match TRBD1. The CDR3 region has the DNA TGTGCCAGCAGCTTATCAGGGGGCGGCAATCAGCCCCAGCATTTT. Encoded protein: CASSLSGGGNQPQHF.